This T cell receptor (beta chain) was captured in a study of monozygotic twins with inflammatory bowel disease. Each sample had eight separate cDNA synthesis reactions. Template switching added UMIs carrying a 6-nucleotide sample barcode. TCRdb reprocessed the 5' RACE reads and stores each CDR3 protein as one record, lacking DNA. There are over 130,000 distinct CDR3 sequences in the sample, with 2% to 3% held by the top ten. There are 13 residues in the CDR3. Per the germline V gene, CDR1 is GTSNPN and CDR2 is SVGIG (reference sequence). The rearrangement joins TRBV30 to TRBJ2-7. The sequence came from a human donor with ulcerative colitis or Crohn's disease, or a healthy co-twin of an affected twin (not recorded which). Sequencing was done on a sample of blood. This CDR3 reads CAWSVRVSYEQYF.